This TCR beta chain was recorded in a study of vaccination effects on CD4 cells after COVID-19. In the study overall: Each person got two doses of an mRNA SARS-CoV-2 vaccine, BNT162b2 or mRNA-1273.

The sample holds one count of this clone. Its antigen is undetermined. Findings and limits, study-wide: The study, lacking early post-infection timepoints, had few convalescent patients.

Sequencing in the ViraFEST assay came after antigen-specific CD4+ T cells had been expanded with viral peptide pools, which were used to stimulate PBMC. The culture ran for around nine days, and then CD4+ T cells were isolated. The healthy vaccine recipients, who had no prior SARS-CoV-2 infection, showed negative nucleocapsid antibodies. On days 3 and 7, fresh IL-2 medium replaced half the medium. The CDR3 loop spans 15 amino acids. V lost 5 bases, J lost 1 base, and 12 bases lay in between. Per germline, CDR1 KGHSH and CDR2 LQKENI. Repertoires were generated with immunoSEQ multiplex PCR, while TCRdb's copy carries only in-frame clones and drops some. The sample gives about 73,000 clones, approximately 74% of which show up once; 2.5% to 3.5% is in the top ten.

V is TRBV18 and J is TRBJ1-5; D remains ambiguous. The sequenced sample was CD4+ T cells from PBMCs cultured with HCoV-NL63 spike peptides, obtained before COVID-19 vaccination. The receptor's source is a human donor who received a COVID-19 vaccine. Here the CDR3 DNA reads TGTGCCAGCTCATCTGAGGAGGGAAGCAATCAGCCCCAGCATTTT. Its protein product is CASSSEEGSNQPQHF.